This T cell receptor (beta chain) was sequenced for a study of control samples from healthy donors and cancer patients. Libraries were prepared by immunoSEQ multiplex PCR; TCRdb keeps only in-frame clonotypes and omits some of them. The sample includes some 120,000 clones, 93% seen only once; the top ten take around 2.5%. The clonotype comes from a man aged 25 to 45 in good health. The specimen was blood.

The CDR3 spells CSASPGQGSTRNQPQHF. The CDR3 nucleotides read TGCAGTGCTAGTCCGGGACAGGGGTCAACGCGCAATCAGCCCCAGCATTTT. The chain joins TRBV20-1 to TRBJ1-5, with 10 bases that match TRBD1. Germline assignment: CDR1 DFQATT and CDR2 SNEGSKA (reference sequence). The V gene end was trimmed by 3 bases and the J gene end by 2 bases; junction bases not matched to a gene: 10. The CDR3 extends over 17 amino acids.